This T cell receptor beta chain was captured by sequencing in a study of STAT5B mutations in CD4+ large granular lymphocyte leukemia. Sequencing used immunoSEQ multiplex PCR; TCRdb keeps in-frame clones, though not all of them. The profile shows 30,000 or so clones, more than 75% of them singletons. V was clipped by 2 bases and J by 1 base, with 18 bases between them. Germline-derived CDR1 and CDR2 are LGHNT and FRNRAP. This CDR3 is 17 amino acids long. The J gene is TRBJ2-7, the V gene TRBV12-5; D possibly corresponds to TRBD1 (6 bases). The source material was CD4+ T cells from blood buffy coats. The sequence was collected from a human donor in good health. The CDR3, as DNA: TGTGCTAGTGGTTTGACCCCGACAGGACTTGTTTCCTACGAGCAGTACTTC. Protein: CASGLTPTGLVSYEQYF. Filled out from reference TRBV12-5 and TRBJ2-7, the complete variable domain reads DARVTQTPRHKVTEMGQEVTMRCQPILGHNTVFWYRQTMMQGLELLAYFRNRAPLDDSGMPKDRFSAEMPDATLATLKIQPSEPRDSAVYFCASGLTPTGLVSYEQYFGPGTRLTVT.